This TCR beta chain was identified in a study of early T cells in non-severe SARS-CoV-2 infection. This CDR3 is 13 amino acids long. Germline loops: CDR1 SEHNR, CDR2 FQNEAQ (reference sequence). V was pared by 5 bases and J by 4 bases, with 9 bases between. TCRdb re-derived calls from the 5' RACE reads in MiXCR, one entry per CDR3 protein. The sample has approximately 52,000 distinct CDR3 sequences, just under 15% seen once; the top ten hold about 9.1%. The sequencing used whole blood, collected at baseline. This TCR derives from an adult who was a healthcare worker with PCR-confirmed SARS-CoV-2 infection or an uninfected control (not recorded which). This chain connects TRBV7-9 to TRBJ2-1; D might be TRBD1 (5 bases). This chain's CDR3 is CASSAGAYNEQFF. CDR3 nucleotide sequence: TGTGCCAGCAGCGCTGGGGCTTACAATGAGCAGTTCTTC.